This is a list of T cell receptor beta chains from one sample in a study of technical replicates of blood from a handful of donors. Assay: immunoSEQ multiplex PCR; the TCRdb copy retains only in-frame clones and omits some. Of approximately 92,000 clones in the sample, approximately 96% were seen once. Sequencing was done on a sample of T cells isolated from PBMCs. Receptors originate from a human donor in good health. Each CDR3 is given with its conserved first and last residue. The D gene is left open where the match is weak. The size of a clone is reported for some rows only, either as once, few or many, or as a class for expanded clones.

D	size	V	length	J	DNA	CDR3
TRBD1	few	TRBV4-1	14	TRBJ1-5	TGCGCCAGCAGCTTTAGGACAGGTTATCAGCCCCAGCATTTT	CASSFRTGYQPQHF
NA	NA	TRBV6-6	14	TRBJ2-7	TGTGCCAGCAGTTCGGACAGCCCCTTCTACGAGCAGTACTTC	CASSSDSPFYEQYF
NA	NA	TRBV5-1	14	TRBJ2-3	TGCGCCAGCAGCTTTCGGTTAGCCGGAGATACGCAGTATTTT	CASSFRLAGDTQYF
TRBD1	NA	TRBV19	14	TRBJ1-5	TGTGCCAGTAGGCCACAGGGGGCTCGGCAGCCCCAGCATTTT	CASRPQGARQPQHF
TRBD1	NA	TRBV28	17	TRBJ2-1	TGTGCCAGCAGTTTACCAGGCTCGGGACAGGGGGAAAGGGAGCAGTTCTTC	CASSLPGSGQGEREQFF
TRBD1	NA	TRBV5-1	15	TRBJ2-7	TGCGCCAGCAGCTTGGGGGACAGTCCCGTATACGAGCAGTACTTC	CASSLGDSPVYEQYF
NA	NA	TRBV28	15	TRBJ2-1	TGTGCCAGCAGTAGAACAGGGAGCTCCTACAATGAGCAGTTCTTC	CASSRTGSSYNEQFF
NA	NA	TRBV7-2	16	TRBJ1-3	TGTGCCAGCAGCTTATATCAACACGATATTGGAAACACCATATATTTT	CASSLYQHDIGNTIYF
NA	NA	TRBV5-1	14	TRBJ2-5	TGCGCCAGCAGCTTGGGACAGGTTAAAGAGACCCAGTACTTC	CASSLGQVKETQYF
NA	NA	TRBV4-3	18	TRBJ2-7	TGCGCCAGCAGCCAAGCCCCCCTGGCGTGGGAGACCTCCTACGAGCAGTACTTC	CASSQAPLAWETSYEQYF
NA	NA	TRBV6-1	13	TRBJ1-2	TGTGCCAGCAGTGAATTCAGTAACTATGGCTACACCTTC	CASSEFSNYGYTF
TRBD2	once	TRBV5-1	17	TRBJ2-7	TGCGCCAGCAGCTTGGCCTCTAGCGGGAGCTTGATCTACGAGCAGTACTTC	CASSLASSGSLIYEQYF
NA	once	TRBV7-9	15	TRBJ2-3	TGTGCCAGCAGCCCTCTTGGCGGAACCACAGATACGCAGTATTTT	CASSPLGGTTDTQYF
TRBD2	NA	TRBV5-4	15	TRBJ2-7	TGTGCCAGCAGCTCCGGACTAGCGGGAGTGTGGGAGCAGTACTTC	CASSSGLAGVWEQYF
TRBD1	NA	TRBV5-8	14	TRBJ1-4	TGTGCCAGCAGCTTGGGACAGGGGGATGAAAAACTGTTTTTT	CASSLGQGDEKLFF
NA	once	TRBV21-1	17	TRBJ2-2	TGTGCCAGCATCTTGGCAGCGGGAGGGCTGGGCACCGGGGAGCTGTTTTTT	CASILAAGGLGTGELFF
NA	once	TRBV28	15	TRBJ2-3	TGTGCCAGCAGTTTGACCGTACAGAGCACAGATACGCAGTATTTT	CASSLTVQSTDTQYF
TRBD1	NA	TRBV4-1	15	TRBJ1-5	TGCGCCAGCAGCCAGGGACAGGGAAGGGATCAGCCCCAGCATTTT	CASSQGQGRDQPQHF
NA	NA	TRBV28	12	TRBJ1-5	TGTGCCAGCGGGGGGGGGAGTCAGCCCCAGCATTTT	CASGGGSQPQHF
NA	NA	TRBV7-9	16	TRBJ2-1	TGTGCCAGCAGCCCTCAAGACGGGAGCTCCTACAATGAGCAGTTCTTC	CASSPQDGSSYNEQFF
TRBD1	NA	TRBV4-3	16	TRBJ2-7	TGCGCCAGCAGCCAAGCCCCTCGGCAGGGGGCATACGAGCAGTACTTC	CASSQAPRQGAYEQYF
TRBD2	NA	TRBV18	16	TRBJ2-1	TGTGCCAGCTCACCACAAGGACTAGCGGGAGGGAGGGAGCAGTTCTTC	CASSPQGLAGGREQFF
TRBD1	NA	TRBV25-1	13	TRBJ2-5	TGTGCCAGCAGTGCGCCGGGACAGGAGACCCAGTACTTC	CASSAPGQETQYF
NA	NA	TRBV6-4	12	TRBJ1-2	TGTGCCAGCAGTGACAGGACTGGGGGCTACACCTTC	CASSDRTGGYTF
TRBD2	NA	TRBV5-1	15	TRBJ2-3	TGCGCCAGCAGCTTGGCTGGGAGGGGTACAGATACGCAGTATTTT	CASSLAGRGTDTQYF
TRBD2	NA	TRBV29-1	14	TRBJ2-1	TGCAGCGTCCCCTATAGCGGGAGTATGGATGAGCAGTTCTTC	CSVPYSGSMDEQFF
TRBD1	NA	TRBV2	14	TRBJ1-5	TGTGCCAGCAGTGTGGGACAGGGGGCTCAGCCCCAGCATTTT	CASSVGQGAQPQHF
TRBD1	NA	TRBV6-5	12	TRBJ1-1	TGTGCCAGCAGCTCCTCGACAGGGGAAGCTTTCTTT	CASSSSTGEAFF
TRBD2	once	TRBV19	14	TRBJ2-1	TGTGCCAGTAGTACGGGACTAGCGGGAAATGAGCAGTTCTTC	CASSTGLAGNEQFF
TRBD2	NA	TRBV19	13	TRBJ2-4	TGTGCCAGTAGTATCTCCAGGGAGGGCATTCAGTACTTC	CASSISREGIQYF
TRBD1	NA	TRBV5-1	15	TRBJ1-1	TGCGCCAGCAGCTTGGGGGACAGGGGGGTCACTGAAGCTTTCTTT	CASSLGDRGVTEAFF
NA	once	TRBV13	15	TRBJ2-7	TGTGCCAGCAGCTCCCGACTAGACTTAATGGACGAGCAGTACTTC	CASSSRLDLMDEQYF
NA	NA	TRBV29-1	15	TRBJ1-1	TGCAGCGTTGATTTAGGGGCAGGGGCGAACACTGAAGCTTTCTTT	CSVDLGAGANTEAFF
TRBD2	NA	TRBV7-2	16	TRBJ2-1	TGTGCCAGCAGCATATTAGCGGGGAGGGCCTACAATGAGCAGTTCTTC	CASSILAGRAYNEQFF
NA	NA	TRBV9	14	TRBJ2-7	TGTGCCAGCAGCGTAGGAGTTAGCTCCTACGAGCAGTACTTC	CASSVGVSSYEQYF
TRBD1	NA	TRBV7-8	15	TRBJ1-4	TGTGCCAGCAGCACTACAGGGGTGACTAATGAAAAACTGTTTTTT	CASSTTGVTNEKLFF
TRBD2	NA	TRBV5-1	16	TRBJ2-1	TGCGCCAGCAGCCAACCGCGGGAGTCCCCCTACAATGAGCAGTTCTTC	CASSQPRESPYNEQFF
NA	once	TRBV30	12	TRBJ2-1	TGTGCCTGGAGTGCCTACCGGAATGAGCAGTTCTTC	CAWSAYRNEQFF
NA	NA	TRBV2	15	TRBJ2-7	TGTGCCAGCAGTGAAGCGTCTAGGGGAAACTACGAGCAGTACTTC	CASSEASRGNYEQYF
TRBD1	NA	TRBV15	16	TRBJ2-7	TGTGCCACCAGCAGAGTAGGACAGGCGTACTCCTACGAGCAGTACTTC	CATSRVGQAYSYEQYF
TRBD1	NA	TRBV5-6	12	TRBJ1-2	TGTGCCAGCAGTGACAGGGATTATGGCTACACCTTC	CASSDRDYGYTF
TRBD2	NA	TRBV19	15	TRBJ2-1	TGTGCCAGTAGTATAGAGCGGGAGCTCTACAATGAGCAGTTCTTC	CASSIERELYNEQFF
TRBD1	once	TRBV6-6	14	TRBJ1-2	TGTGCCAGCAGTTACGGGACAGAAAACTATGGCTACACCTTC	CASSYGTENYGYTF
TRBD2	NA	TRBV2	15	TRBJ2-1	TGTGCCAGCAGTGGGACTAGCGGAGCCTACAATGAGCAGTTCTTC	CASSGTSGAYNEQFF
NA	NA	TRBV7-8	13	TRBJ2-2	TGTGCCAGCAGCTCCGACACTCCCGGGGAGCTGTTTTTT	CASSSDTPGELFF
TRBD1	NA	TRBV28	17	TRBJ1-4	TGTGCCAGCAGTTCAATATTTCACAGGGGGCGCAGGGAAAAACTGTTTTTT	CASSSIFHRGRREKLFF
NA	NA	TRBV29-1	12	TRBJ2-3	TGCAGCGTTTTGAGGGACACAGATACGCAGTATTTT	CSVLRDTDTQYF
NA	NA	TRBV7-2	16	TRBJ1-2	TGTGCCAGCAGCTTAGCCCTAATCGACAGGAATCGGGGCTACACCTTC	CASSLALIDRNRGYTF
NA	NA	TRBV6-6	15	TRBJ2-7	TGTGCCAGCAGTTACTCGATACAGGTAATCTACGAGCAGTACTTC	CASSYSIQVIYEQYF
TRBD1	NA	TRBV10-3	14	TRBJ2-4	TGTGCCATCAGTGAACAGGGGCCGGAAAACATTCAGTACTTC	CAISEQGPENIQYF
NA	NA	TRBV7-2	13	TRBJ1-5	TGTGCCAGCAGCCGAGACAGGTATCAGCCCCAGCATTTT	CASSRDRYQPQHF
TRBD1	NA	TRBV6-6	14	TRBJ2-5	TGTGCCAGCAGGCAGACAGGGGCCCAAGAGACCCAGTACTTC	CASRQTGAQETQYF
NA	NA	TRBV5-4	16	TRBJ2-1	TGTGCCAGCAGCTTGGCAGGTGTACTAGCTGAGGCTGAGCAGTTCTTC	CASSLAGVLAEAEQFF
TRBD1	NA	TRBV5-1	14	TRBJ2-5	TGCGCCAGCAGTCTAAGACAGGGACGGGAGACCCAGTACTTC	CASSLRQGRETQYF